These 28 T cell receptor beta chains were sequenced from one sample in a study of metastatic and nonmetastatic thyroid tumors. TCRdb re-called the PCR reads via MiXCR. The table has about 35,000 clones, roughly 19% seen once; the top ten hold over 10%. Prior to thyroid surgery, none of the patients had received any treatment. The specimen sequenced was blood. The source is a male donor with papillary thyroid cancer or a benign thyroid nodule (not recorded which). Some clones in this sample may be carry-over from other donors' samples.

This clone was detected many times. V usage is TRBV10-1 and J usage is TRBJ2-5; 11 nucleotides line up with TRBD1. The junction had 6 bases not matched to a gene; V was cut back by 4 bases and J by 2 bases. Per germline, CDR1 WNHNN and CDR2 SYGVQD (reference sequence). CDR3 length: 16 residues. CDR3: CASSGSRDRGQETQYF. DNA of the CDR3: TGCGCCAGCAGTGGATCCCGGGACAGGGGGCAAGAGACCCAGTACTTC.

This clone was seen ten or more times. It may be a read error: a sequence one base away is much more abundant. The chain carries TRBV28 and TRBJ2-3, with 8 bases aligning to TRBD2. The CDR3 loop spans 15 amino acids. V shed 8 bases and J 5 bases; nucleotides not matched to a gene: 12. Germline CDR1 and CDR2: MDHEN and SYDVKM. CDR3 DNA sequence: TGTGCCAGCGGTGTTGCGGGGGGCGGGGAAGATACGCAGTATTTT. Translated, it gives CASGVAGGGEDTQYF.

The V and J genes are TRBV28 and TRBJ1-5; D is undetermined. The CDR3 has 12 residues. Trimming pared 7 bases from V and 6 bases from J, leaving 10 bases between. Germline loops: CDR1 MDHEN, CDR2 SYDVKM. Here the CDR3 DNA reads TGTGCCAGCACCCTGTACGTTCAGCCCCAGCATTTT. Protein sequence: CASTLYVQPQHF. Drawing the rest from reference TRBV28 and TRBJ1-5, the complete variable domain is DVKVTQSSRYLVKRTGEKVFLECVQDMDHENMFWYRQDPGLGLRLIYFSYDVKMKEKGDIPEGYSVSREKKERFSLILESASTNQTSMYLCASTLYVQPQHFGDGTRLSIL.

This clone showed up many times. The chain links TRBV28 to TRBJ2-3; D perhaps matches TRBD1 (5 bases). V was shortened by 6 bases and J by 2 bases, with 12 bases between the two germline ends. This CDR3 has 14 residues. Germline lookup yields CDR1 MDHEN and CDR2 SYDVKM. The CDR3 DNA follows: TGTGCCAGCAGCGGACACGGTCCCACAGATACGCAGTATTTT. Translating gives CASSGHGPTDTQYF.

The sample holds many counts of this clone. The rearrangement uses TRBV19 and TRBJ1-6, with D hard to call. The V gene lost 2 bases and the J gene lost 10 bases, with 9 bases spanning the gap. Germline loops: CDR1 LNHDA, CDR2 SQIVND (reference sequence). The CDR3 totals 13 residues. The CDR3 is CASSIRVGSPLHF. CDR3 sequence (DNA): TGTGCCAGTAGTATACGCGTGGGGTCACCCCTCCACTTT.

This clone showed up just a few times. Since the CDR3 does not end with the conserved phenylalanine or tryptophan, this likely comes from a read error. This sequence joins TRBV28 and TRBJ2-5; D may be TRBD1 or TRBD2 (5 bases each). Germline lookup yields CDR1 MDHEN and CDR2 SYDVKM. CDR3 length: 14 amino acids. The chain's CDR3 is CASNVWGNQETQYL. The DNA for the CDR3 is TGTGCCAGCAATGTGTGGGGGAACCAAGAGACACAGTACCTC.

This clone came up many times. This chain uses TRBV12-3 or TRBV12-4 with TRBJ2-7; 12 bases are shared with TRBD2. The CDR3 is 15 amino acids. With V trimmed by 8 bases and J by 2 bases, 7 bases remained unmatched. CDR3 protein: CASATGLAGPYEQYF. The CDR3 nucleotides are TGTGCCAGCGCCACGGGACTAGCGGGCCCCTACGAGCAGTACTTC.

This clone was picked up many times. The chain is built from TRBV9 and TRBJ1-2, with D maybe TRBD1 (5 bases). The CDR3 is 15 residues long. Germline-derived CDR1 and CDR2 are SGDLS and YYNGEE. V was pared by 2 bases and J by 4 bases, with 15 bases between. The CDR3 region has the DNA TGTGCCAGCAGCGTGGCCGGGACGGCTCCCTATGGCTACACCTTC. Residues: CASSVAGTAPYGYTF.

This clone was observed at least ten times. The chain links TRBV4-3 to TRBJ1-2, with TRBD1 identical over 7 bases. CDR1 is LGHNA, CDR2 YSLEER, per germline. The V gene end was trimmed by 9 bases and the J gene end by 1 base; junction bases not matched to a gene: 8. This CDR3 has 14 amino acids. The CDR3 nucleotides read TGCGCCAGTGGGGCCGGGACAGTTAACTATGGCTACACCTTC. Translated: CASGAGTVNYGYTF.

In its sample, this clone is medium-sized. The rearrangement joins TRBV28 to TRBJ1-2, with D unresolved. Germline V lookup: CDR1 MDHEN, CDR2 SYDVKM. The CDR3 consists of 12 residues. Trimming left V 2 bases short and J 2 bases short, with 3 bases between. CDR3 in DNA: TGTGCCAGCAGTTTACTGAACTATGGCTACACCTTC. Its protein product is CASSLLNYGYTF.

This clone was detected only a few times. No conserved phenylalanine or tryptophan is present at the end of the CDR3, so a read error is the likely explanation. V gene TRBV7-2 combines with J gene TRBJ2-7; D not resolved. The V gene's germline CDR1 is SGHTA and CDR2 FQGNSA. This CDR3 region has 14 residues. The CDR3 here is CASSRTVSSCEQYL. In DNA, the CDR3 is TGTGCCAGCAGCCGTACCGTTAGCTCCTGCGAGCAGTACCTC.

The chain's CDR3 is CASSGAGTDLSGANVLTF. The CDR3 DNA sequence: TGTGCCAGCAGCGGAGCCGGGACGGACCTCTCTGGGGCCAACGTCCTGACTTTC. The chain employs TRBV5-6 and TRBJ2-6; either TRBD1 or TRBD2 may fit D (5 bases each). V was shortened by 4 bases and J by 0 bases, with 17 bases between the two germline ends. Germline V gene lookup returns CDR1 SGHDT and CDR2 YYEEEE. The CDR3 extends over 18 amino acids.

The sample holds a few counts of this clone. CDR3 amino acids: CASSSGRAGEQYF. CDR3 DNA sequence: TGTGCCAGTAGTAGCGGGAGGGCTGGCGAGCAGTACTTC. The chain joins TRBV19 to TRBJ2-7; TRBD2 matches at 9 bases. Losses at the gene ends were 4 bases for V and 6 bases for J; bases not matched to a gene: 4. Germline CDR1 is LNHDA and CDR2 is SQIVND (reference sequence). This CDR3 has 13 amino acids.

By sample share, this clone is medium-sized. Distinct nucleotide sequences in the sample also encode this CDR3. The rearrangement links TRBV6-2 or TRBV6-3 to TRBJ2-7; D is unclear. V was clipped by 6 bases and J by 3 bases, with 15 bases between them. In germline, CDR1 is MNHEY, CDR2 SVGEGT. This CDR3 is 14 amino acids long. The CDR3 here is CASRLYKGYYEQYF. The DNA for the CDR3 is TGTGCCAGCAGATTATACAAGGGATACTACGAGCAGTACTTC.

The chain links TRBV4-1 to TRBJ1-5; D gene uncertain. Trimming took 4 bases from V and 6 from J, leaving 16 bases between them. The CDR3 loop spans 15 amino acids. Germline V CDR1 and CDR2: MGHRA, YSYEKL. DNA for the CDR3: TGCGCCAGCAGCCTCCTGTTGGGGTTGTCTCAGCCCCAGCATTTT. Its translation: CASSLLLGLSQPQHF.

This clone was seen ten or more times. The V and J genes are TRBV7-3 and TRBJ2-2, with 8 bases matching TRBD1. This CDR3 is built from 15 residues. V shed 4 bases and J 0 bases; nucleotides not matched to a gene: 1. Per the germline V gene, CDR1 is SGHTA and CDR2 is FQGTGA. The CDR3 DNA sequence: TGTGCCAGCAGCTCGGGACAGGCGAACACCGGGGAGCTGTTTTTT. Amino acids: CASSSGQANTGELFF.

V usage is TRBV11-3 and J usage is TRBJ1-2, with D possibly being TRBD1 (6 bases). Trimming took off 4 bases at V and 1 base at J, with 16 bases between the two ends. The length of the CDR3 is 16 residues. CDR1 is SGHNT and CDR2 is YENEEA in the germline V gene. The CDR3: CASSSSGVTYNYGYTF. The CDR3, as DNA: TGTGCCAGCAGCTCCTCAGGGGTCACTTATAACTATGGCTACACCTTC.

This clone was seen a handful of times. This chain joins TRBV12-3 or TRBV12-4 and TRBJ2-6, with D uncertain. This CDR3 region has 16 residues. Trimming shortened V by 6 bases and J by 4 bases, and 16 bases separated the two germline ends. The CDR3 loop reads CASSPWVTSGANVLTF. In DNA form, the CDR3 reads TGTGCCAGCAGCCCATGGGTCACCTCCGGGGCCAACGTCCTGACTTTC.

The genes are TRBV5-1 and TRBJ2-1, with 12 bases that match TRBD1. The CDR3 contains 14 residues. The V segment lost 4 bases and the J segment 8 bases; nucleotides outside the gene matches: 4. Germline assignment: CDR1 SGHRS and CDR2 YFSETQ. CDR3 coding DNA: TGCGCCAGCAGCCCGGGACAGGGGGCTGATGAGCAGTTCTTC. Its translation: CASSPGQGADEQFF. The full variable domain, completed using reference TRBV5-1 and TRBJ2-1, is KAGVTQTPRYLIKTRGQQVTLSCSPISGHRSVSWYQQTPGQGLQFLFEYFSETQRNKGNFPGRFSGRQFSNSRSEMNVSTLELGDSALYLCASSPGQGADEQFFGPGTRLTVL.

The rearrangement joins TRBV29-1 to TRBJ2-5; D gene unclear. Trimming removed 4 bases from V and 7 bases from J, with 13 bases in between. The V gene's germline CDR1 is SQVTM and CDR2 ANQGSEA. The CDR3 covers 12 residues. The CDR3 nucleotides are TGCAGCGTTGCCCACGGGTTAGGGACCCAGTACTTC. Its protein is CSVAHGLGTQYF.

This clone appeared many times. CDR3 in DNA: TGTGCCAGCAGCTCCCACCCCGGGGAACACGGGGAGCTGTTTTTT. Amino acid sequence: CASSSHPGEHGELFF. The rearrangement uses TRBV7-9 and TRBJ2-2; possibly TRBD2 for D (5 bases). The CDR3 loop spans 15 amino acids. CDR1 is SEHNR, CDR2 FQNEAQ, per germline (reference sequence). The V and J ends lost 4 bases and 7 bases respectively, with 16 bases between them.

Ten or more counts support this clone. The CDR3 DNA follows: TGTGCCAGCAGAATGACAGGGGGCGCAGTTGACCACGAGCAGTACTTC. Protein: CASRMTGGAVDHEQYF. The V call is TRBV6-5, the J call TRBJ2-7; 10 nucleotides align to TRBD1. Per the germline V gene, CDR1 is MNHEY and CDR2 is SVGAGI. This CDR3 contains 16 residues. The trim removed 6 bases at V and 5 bases at J, leaving 13 bases unmatched.

Regarding this clone: A much larger clone is a single base away; this may be a read error. V usage is TRBV29-1 and J usage is TRBJ2-7; D uncertain. The germline V gene has CDR1 SQVTM and CDR2 ANQGSEA. The CDR3 totals 11 residues. CDR3: CSVGVSHERYF. The CDR3 nucleotides are TGCAGCGTTGGGGTTTCCCACGAGCGGTACTTC.

This clone was seen at least ten times. The gene calls are TRBV5-1 and TRBJ2-5; TRBD2 agrees at 8 bases. Germline CDR1 SGHRS, CDR2 YFSETQ. With 2 bases clipped from V and 5 bases from J, the junction kept 5 bases outside the gene matches. The CDR3 is made up of 14 amino acids. CDR3 in DNA: TGCGCCAGCAGCTTCCGGGGGGGCCAGGAGACCCAGTACTTC. This encodes CASSFRGGQETQYF.

This clone was observed at least ten times. The CDR3 DNA is TGTGCCAGCAGTTTCAGATCCGAAAAACTGTTTTTT. Amino acids: CASSFRSEKLFF. This chain uses TRBV6-1 with TRBJ1-4; D unresolved. This CDR3 is 12 amino acids long. The V gene's germline CDR1 is MNHNS and CDR2 SASEGT. With 5 bases removed from V and 8 bases from J, the gap between germline ends came to 9 bases.

This clone was detected only a few times. J is TRBJ2-3 and V is TRBV15, with unresolved D. This CDR3 is built from 15 residues. Germline V gene data show CDR1 as LNHNV and CDR2 as YYDKDF (reference sequence). V was cut by 0 bases and J by 4 bases, with 11 bases left in between. This CDR3 reads CATSRDRKDSDTQYF. The CDR3 DNA reads TGTGCCACCAGCAGAGATCGGAAAGACTCAGATACGCAGTATTTT.

In its sample, this clone was seen many times. V gene TRBV5-1 combines with J gene TRBJ2-5; D is perhaps TRBD2 (6 bases). CDR3 length: 15 amino acids. Germline V gene lookup returns CDR1 SGHRS and CDR2 YFSETQ. The V end was cut by 8 bases, the J end by 1 base, with 18 bases between. The CDR3 here is CASSLVGTGQETQYF. Written as DNA, the CDR3 is TGCGCCAGTTCCCTCGTGGGGACTGGCCAAGAGACCCAGTACTTC.

V usage is TRBV30 and J usage is TRBJ1-2; 9 bases match TRBD1. Trimming cost V 2 bases and J 7 bases; bases outside gene matches: 5. The length of the CDR3 is 13 residues. Germline assignment: CDR1 GTSNPN and CDR2 SVGIG (reference sequence). The CDR3 loop reads CAWSTGTGPGYTF. The CDR3 DNA sequence: TGTGCCTGGAGTACAGGGACAGGGCCTGGCTACACCTTC.